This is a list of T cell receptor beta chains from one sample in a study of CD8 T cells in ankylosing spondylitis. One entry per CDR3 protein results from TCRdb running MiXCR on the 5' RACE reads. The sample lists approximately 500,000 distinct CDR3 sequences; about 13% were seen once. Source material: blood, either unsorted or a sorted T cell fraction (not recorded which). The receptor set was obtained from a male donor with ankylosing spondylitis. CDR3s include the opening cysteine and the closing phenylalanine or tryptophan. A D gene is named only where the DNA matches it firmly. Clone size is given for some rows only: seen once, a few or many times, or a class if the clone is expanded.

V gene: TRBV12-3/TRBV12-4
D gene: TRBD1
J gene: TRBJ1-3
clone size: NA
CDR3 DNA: TGTGCCAGCAGCCAGGGGGGCTCTGGAAACACCATATATTTT
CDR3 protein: CASSQGGSGNTIYF

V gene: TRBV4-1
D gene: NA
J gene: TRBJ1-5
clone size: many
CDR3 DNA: TGCGCCAGCAGTCTCTTTATGGGGGATCGTCAGCCCCAGCATTTT
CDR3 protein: CASSLFMGDRQPQHF

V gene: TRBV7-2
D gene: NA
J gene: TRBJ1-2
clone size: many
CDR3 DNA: TGTGCCAGCAGCCAGGTCCCTAACTATGGCTACACCTTC
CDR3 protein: CASSQVPNYGYTF

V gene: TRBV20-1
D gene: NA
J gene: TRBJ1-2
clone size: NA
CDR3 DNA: TGCAGTGCTCAGCTAGAGGGAGCTAACTATGGCTACACCTTC
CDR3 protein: CSAQLEGANYGYTF

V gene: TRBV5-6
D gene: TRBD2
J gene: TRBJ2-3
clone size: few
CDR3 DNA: TGTGCCAGCAGCTCCCCCGGGGGGGATACGCAGTATTTT
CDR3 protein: CASSSPGGDTQYF

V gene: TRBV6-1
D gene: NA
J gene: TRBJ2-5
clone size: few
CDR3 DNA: TGTGCCAGCAGTGAAGGGTCAGCAGGGGACTCTAAAGAGACCCAGTACTTC
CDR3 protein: CASSEGSAGDSKETQYF

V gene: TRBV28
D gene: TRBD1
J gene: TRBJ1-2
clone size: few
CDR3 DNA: TGTGCCAGCAGCTCTACAGGGGAGGGCTATGGCTACACCTTC
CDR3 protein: CASSSTGEGYGYTF

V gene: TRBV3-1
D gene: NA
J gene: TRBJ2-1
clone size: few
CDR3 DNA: TGTGCCAGCAGCCAAGAGGGGAAACTTAAAAATGAGCAGTTCTTC
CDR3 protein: CASSQEGKLKNEQFF

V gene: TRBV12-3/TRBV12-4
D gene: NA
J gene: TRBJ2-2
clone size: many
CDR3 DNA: TGTGCCAGCAGCTCCGGGACGGGTTACACCGGGGAGCTGTTTTTT
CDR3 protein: CASSSGTGYTGELFF

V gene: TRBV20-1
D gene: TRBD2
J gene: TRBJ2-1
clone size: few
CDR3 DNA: TGCAGTGCTAGAGCAGTCCTAGCGGGAATCCATGAGCAGTTCTTC
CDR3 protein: CSARAVLAGIHEQFF

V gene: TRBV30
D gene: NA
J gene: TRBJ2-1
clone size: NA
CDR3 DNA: TGTGCCTGGAGTGATAGTTCCGATGAGCAGTTCTTC
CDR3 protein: CAWSDSSDEQFF

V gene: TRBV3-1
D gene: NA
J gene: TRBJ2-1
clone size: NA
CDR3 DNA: TGTGCCAGCAGCCAAGACCACCCTCCCGGGGCGGAGCAGTTCTTC
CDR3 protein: CASSQDHPPGAEQFF

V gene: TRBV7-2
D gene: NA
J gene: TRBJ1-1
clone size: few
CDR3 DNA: TGTGCCAGCTTACTTCAGCGGGAAATTGACACTGAAGCTTTCTTT
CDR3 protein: CASLLQREIDTEAFF

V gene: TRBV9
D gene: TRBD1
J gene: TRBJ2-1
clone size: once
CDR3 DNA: TGTGCCAGCAGCGTAAGGACCGGGACAGGATCTTACAATGAGCAGTTCTTC
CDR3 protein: CASSVRTGTGSYNEQFF

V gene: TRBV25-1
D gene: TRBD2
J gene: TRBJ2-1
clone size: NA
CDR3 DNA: TGTGCCAGCAGTTCTCGGACTAGCGGGTCCTACAATGAGCAGTTCTTC
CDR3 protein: CASSSRTSGSYNEQFF

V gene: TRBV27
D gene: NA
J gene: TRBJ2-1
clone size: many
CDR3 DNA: TGTGCCAGCGGACCCTCGACTAGCTACAATGAGCAGTTCTTC
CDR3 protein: CASGPSTSYNEQFF

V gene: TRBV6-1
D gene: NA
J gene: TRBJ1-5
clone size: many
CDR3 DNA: TGTGCCAGCAGTGGTCAGATGAATCAGCCCCAGCATTTT
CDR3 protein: CASSGQMNQPQHF

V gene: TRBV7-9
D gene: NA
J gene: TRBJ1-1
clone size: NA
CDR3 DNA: TGTGCCAGCAGCTGGCATACGGGGTCGGACACTGAAGCTTTCTTT
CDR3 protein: CASSWHTGSDTEAFF

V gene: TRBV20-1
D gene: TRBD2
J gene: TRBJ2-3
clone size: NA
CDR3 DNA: TGCAGTGTCGGGGGCCCGAGACTAGCGGGTACAGATACGCAGTATTTT
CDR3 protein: CSVGGPRLAGTDTQYF

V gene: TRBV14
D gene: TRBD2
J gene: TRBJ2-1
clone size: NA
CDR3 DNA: TGTGCCAGCAGCCACGCTAGCGGGAGGCGCTCCTACAATGAGCAGTTCTTC
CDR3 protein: CASSHASGRRSYNEQFF

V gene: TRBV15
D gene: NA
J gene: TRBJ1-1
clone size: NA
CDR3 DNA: TGTGCCACCAGCAGAGTAAGGACAGAAGCTTTCTTT
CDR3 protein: CATSRVRTEAFF

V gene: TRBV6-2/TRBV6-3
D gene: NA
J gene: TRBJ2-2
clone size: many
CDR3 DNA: TGTGCCAGCAGTTTACAGGGCGGGGAAGCCGGGGAGCTGTTTTTT
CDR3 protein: CASSLQGGEAGELFF

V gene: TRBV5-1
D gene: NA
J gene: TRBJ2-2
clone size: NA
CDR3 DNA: TGCGCCAGCAGCTTGCAAGATTCCGGGGAGCTGTTTTTT
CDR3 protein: CASSLQDSGELFF

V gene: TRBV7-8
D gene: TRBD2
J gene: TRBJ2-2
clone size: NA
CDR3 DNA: TGTGCCAGCACCCCTGGGACTAGCGGGGCCGGGGAGCTGTTTTTT
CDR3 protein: CASTPGTSGAGELFF

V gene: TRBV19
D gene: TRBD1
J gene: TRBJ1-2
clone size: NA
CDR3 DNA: TGTGCCAGTATTCTGGGACAGGGCAGTGGCTACACCTTC
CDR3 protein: CASILGQGSGYTF

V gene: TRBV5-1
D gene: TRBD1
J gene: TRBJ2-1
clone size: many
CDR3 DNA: TGCGCCAGCAGCTTCCCGGGACAGGAGAGAAATGAGCAGTTCTTC
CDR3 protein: CASSFPGQERNEQFF

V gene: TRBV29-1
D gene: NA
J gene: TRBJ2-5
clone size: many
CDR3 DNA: TGCAGCGTTGGTGACTACCAAGAGACCCAGTACTTC
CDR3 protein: CSVGDYQETQYF

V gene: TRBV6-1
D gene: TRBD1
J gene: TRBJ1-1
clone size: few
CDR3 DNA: TGTGCCAGCAAAGGACAGGCGGAAGCTTTCTTT
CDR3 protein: CASKGQAEAFF

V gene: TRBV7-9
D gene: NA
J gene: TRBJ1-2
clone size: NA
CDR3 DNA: TGTGCCAGCAGCTTAGAGGAAGGCGGCTACACCTTC
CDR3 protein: CASSLEEGGYTF

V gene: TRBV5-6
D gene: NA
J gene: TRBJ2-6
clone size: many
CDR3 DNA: TGTGCCAGCACCCGCTCCGGGAGTTCGCGCTCTGGGGCCAACGTCCTGACTTTC
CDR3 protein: CASTRSGSSRSGANVLTF

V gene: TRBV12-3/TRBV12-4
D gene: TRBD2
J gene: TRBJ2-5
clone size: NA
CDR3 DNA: TGTGCCAGCAGTTTGAGTTGGGGGACTAGGCAAGAGACCCAGTACTTC
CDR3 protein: CASSLSWGTRQETQYF

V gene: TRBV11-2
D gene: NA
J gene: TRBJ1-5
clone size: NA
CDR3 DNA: TGTGCCAGCAGCTTCCCCTCCTTACCAGTGGGGCGGGCCTCACCTGATCAGCCCCAGCATTTT
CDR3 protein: CASSFPSLPVGRASPDQPQHF

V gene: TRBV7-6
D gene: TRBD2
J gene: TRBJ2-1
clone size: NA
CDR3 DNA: TGTGCCAGCAGCTTAGGACTAGCCCCCCGGTCCCCGGTCGATGAGCAGTTCTTC
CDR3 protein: CASSLGLAPRSPVDEQFF

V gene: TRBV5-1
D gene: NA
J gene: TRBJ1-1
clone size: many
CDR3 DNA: TGCGCCAGCAGCGAAGAGGGTTCGGTGGCTTTCTTT
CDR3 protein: CASSEEGSVAFF

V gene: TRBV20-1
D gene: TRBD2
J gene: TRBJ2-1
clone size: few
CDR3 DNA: TGCAGTGCTAGACTAGCGGGAGGTTCCCAAAATGAGCAGTTCTTC
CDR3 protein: CSARLAGGSQNEQFF

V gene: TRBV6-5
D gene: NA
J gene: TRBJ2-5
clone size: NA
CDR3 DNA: TGTGCCAGCAGTTACTCCGACCCTACTCCCAGAGAGACCCAGTACTTC
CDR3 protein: CASSYSDPTPRETQYF

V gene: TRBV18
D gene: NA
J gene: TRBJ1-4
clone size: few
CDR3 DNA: TGTGCCAGCTCACCACGTAATCTACAAAGCGGTGAAAAACTGTTTTTT
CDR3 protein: CASSPRNLQSGEKLFF

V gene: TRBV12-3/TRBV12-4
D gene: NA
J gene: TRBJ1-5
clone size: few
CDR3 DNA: TGTGCCAGCAGCCCTACCGGCCGGGGGACGCCCCAGCATTTT
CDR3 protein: CASSPTGRGTPQHF

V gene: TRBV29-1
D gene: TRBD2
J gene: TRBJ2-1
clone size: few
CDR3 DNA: TGCAGCGGTGGGACTAGCGGAAACAATGAGCAGTTCTTC
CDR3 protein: CSGGTSGNNEQFF

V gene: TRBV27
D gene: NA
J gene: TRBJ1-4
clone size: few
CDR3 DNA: TGTGCCACGGGCGATGAAAAACTGTTTTTT
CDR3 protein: CATGDEKLFF

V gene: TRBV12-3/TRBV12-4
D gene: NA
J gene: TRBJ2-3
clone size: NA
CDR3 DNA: TGTGCCAGCAGTCCCTCGGACAGCGGGGTTCGGGCAGATACGCAGTATTTT
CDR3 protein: CASSPSDSGVRADTQYF

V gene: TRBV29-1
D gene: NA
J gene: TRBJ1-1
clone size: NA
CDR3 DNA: TGCAGCGTCCCTAAGGGAGGGGGGGGGAACACTGAAGCTTTCTTT
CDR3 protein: CSVPKGGGGNTEAFF

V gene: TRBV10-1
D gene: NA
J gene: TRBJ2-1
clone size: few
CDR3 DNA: TGCGCCAGCAGTGCAATTCGTCAGGGTCTGGGGAATGAGCAGTTCTTC
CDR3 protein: CASSAIRQGLGNEQFF

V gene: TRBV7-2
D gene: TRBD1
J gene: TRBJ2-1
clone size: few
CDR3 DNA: TGTGCCAGCAGCCGGGACAGCAATGAGCAGTTCTTC
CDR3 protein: CASSRDSNEQFF

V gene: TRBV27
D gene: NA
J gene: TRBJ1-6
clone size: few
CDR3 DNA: TGTGCCAGCAGTTTGACTTGGGGCATTAATAATTCACCCCTCCACTTT
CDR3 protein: CASSLTWGINNSPLHF

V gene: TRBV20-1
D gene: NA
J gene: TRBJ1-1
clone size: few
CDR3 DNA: TGCAGTGCGACGACCTTGGACACAGGGATTGGGGCGCTTGAAGCTTTCTTT
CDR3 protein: CSATTLDTGIGALEAFF

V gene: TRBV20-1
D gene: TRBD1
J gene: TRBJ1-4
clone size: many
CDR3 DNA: TGCAGTGCTAAACTACCGGGACAGGGTGTAGAAAAACTGTTTTTT
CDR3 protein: CSAKLPGQGVEKLFF

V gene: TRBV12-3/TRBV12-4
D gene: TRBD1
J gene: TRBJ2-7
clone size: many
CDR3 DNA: TGTGCCAGCAGTTTAACCAGGACAGGGATAGGCGAGCAGTACTTC
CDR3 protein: CASSLTRTGIGEQYF

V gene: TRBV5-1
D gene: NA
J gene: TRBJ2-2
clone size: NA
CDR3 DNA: TGCGCCAGCAGCGCCGGGAACCCGAACACCGGGGAGCTGTTTTTT
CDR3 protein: CASSAGNPNTGELFF

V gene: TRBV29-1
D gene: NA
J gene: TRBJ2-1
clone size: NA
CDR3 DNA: TGCAGCGTTGAGGGCCTAGCGCGGAATGAGCAGTTCTTC
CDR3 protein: CSVEGLARNEQFF

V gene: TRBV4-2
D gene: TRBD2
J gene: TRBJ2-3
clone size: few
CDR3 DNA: TGTGCCACCCAGCGGGACTCCACAGATACGCAGTATTTT
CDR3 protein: CATQRDSTDTQYF

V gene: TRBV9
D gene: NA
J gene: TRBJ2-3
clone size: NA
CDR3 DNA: TGTGCCAGCAGCGGAAGGGCTGCAGATACGCAGTATTTT
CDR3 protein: CASSGRAADTQYF

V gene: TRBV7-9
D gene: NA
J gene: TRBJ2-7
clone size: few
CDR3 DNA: TGTGCCAGCAGCTTTTCTCCGGGGCATGAGCAGTACTTC
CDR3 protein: CASSFSPGHEQYF